The clone carrying this TCR beta chain was detected once. What it recognizes is unknown. One base away lies a much larger clone, so this may be a sequencing read error. J was trimmed by 2 bases and V by 7 bases; bases with no gene match: 10. Germline V gene lookup returns CDR1 ENHRY and CDR2 SYGVKD. This CDR3 spans 16 amino acids. TCRdb re-called the 5' RACE reads with MiXCR, one entry per CDR3 protein. Of 1.5 million to 2 million distinct CDR3 sequences listed, about 32% are singletons. This entry belongs to a study of identical twins. Study findings and constraints: Shared out-of-frame alpha sequences (those common to twins) showed excess low generation probability. With beta out-of-frame sequences, excess sharing by twins was weaker.

The V call is TRBV10-3, the J call TRBJ2-1, with 8 positions matching TRBD2. The sequencing sample was made of cord blood. The TCR sequence derives from a newborn girl in good health. Here the CDR3 reads CAINSGVLLPYNEQFF. The CDR3 DNA sequence: TGTGCCATCAATAGCGGGGTCCTCCTCCCCTACAATGAGCAGTTCTTC.